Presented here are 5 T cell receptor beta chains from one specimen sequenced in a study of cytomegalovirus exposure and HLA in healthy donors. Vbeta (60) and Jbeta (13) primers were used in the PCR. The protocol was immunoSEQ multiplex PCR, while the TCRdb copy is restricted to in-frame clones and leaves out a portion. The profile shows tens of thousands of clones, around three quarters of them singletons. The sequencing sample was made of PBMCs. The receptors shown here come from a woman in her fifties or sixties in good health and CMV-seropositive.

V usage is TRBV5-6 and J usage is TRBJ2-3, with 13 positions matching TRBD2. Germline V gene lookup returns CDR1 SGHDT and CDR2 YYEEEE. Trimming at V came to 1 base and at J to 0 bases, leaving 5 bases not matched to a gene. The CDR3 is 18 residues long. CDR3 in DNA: TGTGCCAGCAGCTTGACTAGCGGGGGGGTCCTTAGCACAGATACGCAGTATTTT. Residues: CASSLTSGGVLSTDTQYF.

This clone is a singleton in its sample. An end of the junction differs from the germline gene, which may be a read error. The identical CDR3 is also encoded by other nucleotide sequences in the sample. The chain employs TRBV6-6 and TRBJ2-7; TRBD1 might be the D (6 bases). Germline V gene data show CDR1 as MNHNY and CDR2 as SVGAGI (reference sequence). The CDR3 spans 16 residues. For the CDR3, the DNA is TGCGCCAGCACCGCCCAGGGGTCCAGGGGAACCTACGAGCAGTACTTC. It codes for CASTAQGSRGTYEQYF.

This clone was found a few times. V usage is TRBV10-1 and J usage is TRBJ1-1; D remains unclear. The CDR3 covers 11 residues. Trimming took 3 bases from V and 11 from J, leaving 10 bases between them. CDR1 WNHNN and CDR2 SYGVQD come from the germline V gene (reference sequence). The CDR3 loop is CASSDGERAFF. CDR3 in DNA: TGCGCCAGCAGTGACGGGGAGCGGGCTTTCTTT.

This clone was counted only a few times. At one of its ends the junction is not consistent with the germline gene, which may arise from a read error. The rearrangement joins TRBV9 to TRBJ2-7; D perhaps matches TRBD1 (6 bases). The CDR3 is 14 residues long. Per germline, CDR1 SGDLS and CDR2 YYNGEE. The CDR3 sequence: CASSSDSTSYEQYF. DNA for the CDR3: TGCGCCAGCAGCTCGGACAGTACCTCCTACGAGCAGTACTTC. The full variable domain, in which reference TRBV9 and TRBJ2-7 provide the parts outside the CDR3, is DSGVTQTPKHLITATGQRVTLRCSPRSGDLSVYWYQQSLDQGLQFLIQYYNGEERAKGNILERFSAQQFPDLHSELNLSSLELGDSALYFCASSSDSTSYEQYFGPGTRLTVT.

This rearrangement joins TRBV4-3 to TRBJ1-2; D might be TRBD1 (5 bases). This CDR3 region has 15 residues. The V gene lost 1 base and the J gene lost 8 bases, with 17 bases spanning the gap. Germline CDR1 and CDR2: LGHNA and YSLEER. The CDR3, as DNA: TGCGCCAGCAGCCAAGCCCCAAGCCCAGGGCGGGGCTACACCTTC. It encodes CASSQAPSPGRGYTF.